The rows below give T cell receptor beta chains drawn from one sample of a study of blood T cell repertoires in COVID-19. Data came from immunoSEQ multiplex PCR; TCRdb stores just in-frame clones and leaves some out. The top ten clones hold about 8.5% of a sample with 50,000 to 60,000 clones, 88% of them seen once. Sequences were obtained from peripheral blood. All receptors derive from a man aged 55 to 69 with active COVID-19. The CDR3 runs from the conserved cysteine through the conserved F or W. The D gene is left open where the match is weak. Part of the rows lack a size; the others show once, few, many or a class for expanded clones.

size	D	V	J	DNA	CDR3
.	TRBD2	TRBV19	TRBJ2-1	TGTGCCAGTAGTACTGGGACTAGCGGGAGCTCCTACAATGAGCAGTTCTTC	CASSTGTSGSSYNEQFF
few	TRBD2	TRBV9	TRBJ2-3	TGTGCCAGCAGCCCTAGCGGGAATACGCAGTATTTT	CASSPSGNTQYF
.	TRBD1	TRBV15	TRBJ2-7	TGTGCCACCAGCAGCGCCGGGACAGTCTACGAGCAGTACTTC	CATSSAGTVYEQYF
.	TRBD1	TRBV7-2	TRBJ2-5	TGTGCCAGCAGCGGGTGGACAGGACAAGAGACCCAGTACTTC	CASSGWTGQETQYF
few	.	TRBV6-5	TRBJ1-1	TGTGCCAGCAGTCCGACAGGTGAGGATTTCTTT	CASSPTGEDFF
once	.	TRBV12-3/TRBV12-4	TRBJ2-7	TGTGCCAGCAGTTTACAGCGGGAGCAGTACTTC	CASSLQREQYF
.	.	TRBV27	TRBJ1-5	TGTGCCAGCAGTTTGTCGGGGGGTAGAGACAATCAGCCCCAGCATTTT	CASSLSGGRDNQPQHF
medium-sized	.	TRBV27	TRBJ2-7	TGTGCCAGCAGCCCCTTCCCAGGATCCTACGAGCAGTACTTC	CASSPFPGSYEQYF
.	TRBD2	TRBV7-6	TRBJ2-3	TGTGCCAGCAGCTTAGTTTGGCGGGAGGGCACAGATACGCAGTATTTT	CASSLVWREGTDTQYF
.	.	TRBV9	TRBJ2-3	TGTGCCAGCAGCGTAGCGACGGGATCCAATCCAGATACGCAGTATTTT	CASSVATGSNPDTQYF
few	.	TRBV5-6	TRBJ1-5	TGTGCCAGCAGCTTGGCAGGGATGTGGCCCCAGCATTTT	CASSLAGMWPQHF
.	TRBD2	TRBV29-1	TRBJ2-4	TGCAGCGTTGAGGTGACTAGCGGTGCTAGGAACATTCAGTACTTC	CSVEVTSGARNIQYF
.	TRBD2	TRBV6-4	TRBJ2-2	TGTGCCAGCCGGTGGTCGGGGGGCACCGGGGAGCTGTTTTTT	CASRWSGGTGELFF
.	TRBD1	TRBV5-1	TRBJ2-7	TGCGCCAGCAGCTTGCAGGGACAGGGCGCCTCCGAGCAGTACTTC	CASSLQGQGASEQYF
.	.	TRBV19	TRBJ2-5	TGTGCCAGTAGTATGTTTTCGGAGTCCGGGTACCAAGAGACCCAGTACTTC	CASSMFSESGYQETQYF
.	.	TRBV11-2	TRBJ1-1	TGTGCCAGCAGCTTAGTCGCAGGCGTTAACACTGAAGCTTTCTTT	CASSLVAGVNTEAFF
.	TRBD2	TRBV18	TRBJ2-3	TGTGCCAGCTCACCACCGTCATCTTACGGCCTAGCGGGAGTTGATACGCAGTATTTT	CASSPPSSYGLAGVDTQYF
.	.	TRBV30	TRBJ2-7	TGTGCCTGGAGTGAACCAGAAAGGGGGTACGAGCAGTACTTC	CAWSEPERGYEQYF
.	TRBD2	TRBV12-3/TRBV12-4	TRBJ2-5	TGTGCCAGCAGTCGAAGGGGAGGGGAGACCCAGTACTTC	CASSRRGGETQYF
.	.	TRBV21-1	TRBJ1-1	TGTGCCAGCAGCAGAGTGAACACTGAAGCTTTCTTT	CASSRVNTEAFF
once	.	TRBV6-5	TRBJ2-3	TGTGCCAGCAGTTTTGGCGGGCTAGCCAGAGCCGATACGCAGTATTTT	CASSFGGLARADTQYF
.	TRBD1	TRBV9	TRBJ2-7	TGTGCCAGCAGCGTAGGGGGGACAGGCTCCTACGAGCAGTACTTC	CASSVGGTGSYEQYF
.	.	TRBV9	TRBJ2-6	TGTGCCAGCAGCGTAGTGGCCTGGCCTTCTGGGGCCAACGTCCTGACTTTC	CASSVVAWPSGANVLTF
.	.	TRBV5-1	TRBJ1-1	TGCGCCAGCAGCTTGGCCTATTTCGACACTGAAGCTTTCTTT	CASSLAYFDTEAFF
.	.	TRBV2	TRBJ1-2	TGTGCCAGCAGAGCGACAGGTCCCATCGGTGGCTACACCTTC	CASRATGPIGGYTF
.	TRBD1	TRBV2	TRBJ2-7	TGTGCCAGCATTTTGACAGGGGGCGACCAAACCTACGAGCAGTACTTC	CASILTGGDQTYEQYF
.	.	TRBV3-1/TRBV3-2	TRBJ1-2	TGTGCCAGCAATCAAGAGGGCAGGGGAAACGGCTACACCTTC	CASNQEGRGNGYTF
.	TRBD1	TRBV18	TRBJ1-5	TGTGCCAGCTCAGGCACAGGGGGCGGCAATCAGCCCCAGCATTTT	CASSGTGGGNQPQHF
few	TRBD2	TRBV5-1	TRBJ2-7	TGCGCCAGCAGCTTGGGGCTAGCGGGAGACGAGCAGTACTTC	CASSLGLAGDEQYF
.	.	TRBV7-3	TRBJ2-7	TGTGCCAGCAGCTTAACGAGGCGGGGCGAGCAGTACTTC	CASSLTRRGEQYF
.	.	TRBV7-6	TRBJ1-2	TGTGCCAGCAGCTTAAACTATGACTATGGCTACACCTTC	CASSLNYDYGYTF
.	TRBD2	TRBV7-9	TRBJ2-1	TGTGCCAGCAGCGCCGGGACTAGCGAAGATGAGCAGTTCTTC	CASSAGTSEDEQFF
.	.	TRBV12-3/TRBV12-4	TRBJ1-5	TGTGCCAGCGGACTTACTGGGGATCAGCCCCAGCATTTT	CASGLTGDQPQHF
.	.	TRBV13	TRBJ2-4	TGTGCCAGCAGCTTAGCAGGGTCCAAAAACATTCAGTACTTC	CASSLAGSKNIQYF
.	.	TRBV5-6	TRBJ2-1	TGTGCCAGCAGCATGGGAGAGGGCATCCTCTACAATGAGCAGTTCTTC	CASSMGEGILYNEQFF
.	.	TRBV3-1/TRBV3-2	TRBJ2-5	TGTGCCAGCAGCCAAGCAGAAGAGACCCAGTACTTC	CASSQAEETQYF
.	.	TRBV11-2	TRBJ2-5	TGTGCCAGCAGCCCCGCGGTAGGCAAAGAGACCCAGTACTTC	CASSPAVGKETQYF
.	.	TRBV10-2	TRBJ2-5	TGCGCCAGCAGTGAGCCCCGACAGGCTCAAGAGACCCAGTACTTC	CASSEPRQAQETQYF
.	.	TRBV19	TRBJ1-1	TGTGCCAGTAGCCCCCAGGTGGGAGGAACTGAAGCTTTCTTT	CASSPQVGGTEAFF
.	.	TRBV9	TRBJ2-3	TGTGCCAGCAGCGTAGAAGGAGATACAGATACGCAGTATTTT	CASSVEGDTDTQYF
.	.	TRBV3-1/TRBV3-2	TRBJ1-1	TGTGCCAGCAGTCCTCACGAGCGGAACACTGAAGCTTTCTTT	CASSPHERNTEAFF
.	TRBD2	TRBV11-3	TRBJ2-1	TGTGCCAGCAGCTTAGGCCTAGCGGGATCCCCGAGCTCCTACAATGAGCAGTTCTTC	CASSLGLAGSPSSYNEQFF